The entry below describes one TCR beta chain. The sample comes from a study of blood T cell repertoires in COVID-19. As handled by the study authors: From reference gene primer amplification, estimates of nucleated cell counts were derived. Sequenced by immunoSEQ multiplex PCR; TCRdb stores in-frame clones only, minus some. V and J calls and clone size come straight from that table; D and trimming were deduced from the DNA. The sample has approximately 200,000 clones; around 87% are singletons. Across under 25 US areas, participants ranged in age from about 18 to 90 years. In assigning cohorts, the study relied on participant-reported clinical history. J lost 6 bases, V lost 0 bases, and 6 bases had no gene match. The CDR3 runs 16 residues. Germline V lookup: CDR1 MDHEN, CDR2 SYDVKM.

The clonotype was recovered from a woman in her late teens or twenties in a cohort exposed to, infected with or recovered from COVID-19 (not recorded which). The chain couples TRBV28 to TRBJ2-4; 9 nucleotides line up with TRBD1. Sequencing input: PBMCs or T cells enriched from blood (not recorded which). DNA of the CDR3: TGTGCCAGCAGTTTATGGAGCCCGGACAGGGGAAACATTCAGTACTTC. It yields the protein CASSLWSPDRGNIQYF.